This T cell receptor beta chain emerged from a study of T cells in Graves' hyperthyroidism and ophthalmopathy (dated by TCRdb to the late 2010s). For the wider study: Peripheral blood samples were taken at initial diagnosis, before any treatment was given. TCR V-J signatures able to tell the groups apart were searched for in a discovery cohort of 100 patients, of whom fewer than 45 had Graves' ophthalmopathy and around 57 had stable Graves' hyperthyroidism. Whether ophthalmopathy could be predicted prospectively was tested in an independent validation cohort made up of approximately 19 hyperthyroidism patients plus 17 patients who later progressed to ophthalmopathy. The approximately 90 discovery patients were randomly split 7:3 into training and test sets. In addition, the study compared T-cell repertoires in thyroid tissue and in blood from six Graves' hyperthyroidism patients. Once sampling was done, hyperthyroidism patients were given methimazole at a starting dose of 30 mg daily, whereas ophthalmopathy patients were given high-dose intravenous methylprednisolone. The paper reports TCR Vbeta CDR3 sequencing of 140 or so peripheral blood samples: 43 ophthalmopathy, some 80 hyperthyroidism and around 17 progressor patients.

Amplification of TCR beta CDR3 regions was carried out from RNA transcripts. The first round of RT-PCR for the TCR CDR3 was performed with the HTBI primer set and the Qiagen OneStep RT-PCR kit. A second multiplex PCR round built the libraries, followed by size selection and purification. Paired-end sequencing of the libraries was performed with 100 bp reads on an Illumina HiSeq2000. Per the original workflow: SOAPnuke was used to process the raw data, throwing out any read that contained adapters or uncalled bases, had a mean Phred below 15, or lacked an exact constant-primer or identifier match. High-quality paired reads were merged with COPE v1.2.5, and unique nucleotide sequences were defined as clonotypes. MiTCR v1.1 was used to align clonotypes to the IMGT TRBV, TRBD and TRBJ reference segments. Analysis was restricted to V-J combinations with a frequency above 0.0001, which covered 99.2% of repertoires. The TCS score was defined as F50 (clonal expansion) divided by E x V (chaos), with BLOSUM62-based TCRdist calculated between CDR3 peptides within each V-J. Welch's t-statistics and random forest reduced several hundred V-J features to fewer than 15, which were used in a naive Bayes classifier (R e1071). The public reads were quality trimmed at Q25 with fastp and then assembled into clones with MiXCR by TCRdb, keeping productive beta chains. Under each unique CDR3 protein, matching rows form one entry showing the most common genes and DNA. For this entry, the V and J calls and clone size follow TCRdb and not the study's own pipeline. The sample has around 350,000 distinct CDR3 sequences on record, around 14% of them singletons. About 9.1% of the sample is taken by the ten largest.

This clonotype was seen only a few times. There is no known antigen for this receptor. The input lacks base qualities; no much larger clone sits a single base away. CDR1 and CDR2 are drawn from the germline V gene: KGHSH, LQKENI. Trimming at the junction amounts to 2 bases on V and 7 bases on J, and the germline ends lie 15 bases apart. The CDR3, cysteine through phenylalanine, is 15 amino acids long. The only DNA kept is the CDR3, 45 bases in frame from the first base. A patient counted as having stable Graves' hyperthyroidism if no progression to ophthalmopathy occurred over 18 months of follow-up. Hyperthyroidism patients were aged 18 to 65 years and newly diagnosed, with disease duration of less than 2 months. Any patient with an uncontrolled infection, another autoimmune disease, pregnancy or lactation was excluded. Diagnoses were based on clinical symptoms, serum thyroxine and TRAb, thyroid ultrasound and orbital computed tomography. PBMCs were separated from roughly 9.6 ml of fresh peripheral blood using Ficoll-Paque density gradient centrifugation. Total RNA was extracted using Trizol reagent, and RNA quality was assessed on an Agilent 2100 Bioanalyzer.

The study at large found these results: In cross-validation, a model built on a 13 V-J signature told ophthalmopathy apart from stable hyperthyroidism with 85% to 90% sensitivity and about 81% specificity, and in testing the same model reached 80%/75%. Most expanded thyroid clonotypes (frequency above 0.001) were also detected in blood, a finding suggesting that blood repertoires may reflect thyroid immune responses. In validation, the model predicted progression to ophthalmopathy with 65% to 71% sensitivity and 72% to 75% specificity, a median of 6.5 months before onset. Sample size was not statistically predetermined, and blinding of investigators to group allocation was not performed.

The source of this sequence is a young woman with Graves' hyperthyroidism. The rearrangement joined TRBV18 to TRBJ2-1; D gene: possibly TRBD2, on 5 matching bases. Material for sequencing was blood. Here is the DNA: TGTGCCAGCTCACCATCTGAGGGTACTTTTAATGAGCAGTTCTTC. Protein translation: CASSPSEGTFNEQFF. Here the CDR3 is joined to the reference TRBV18 and TRBJ2-1 genes, and the full variable domain is: NAGVMQNPRHLVRRRGQEARLRCSPMKGHSHVYWYRQLPEEGLKFMVYLQKENIIDESGMPKERFSAEFPKEGPSILRIQQVVRGDSAAYFCASSPSEGTFNEQFFGPGTRLTVL.